This T cell receptor (beta chain) was found in a study of T cell responses to AZD1222 COVID-19 vaccine. With respect to this clone: Its antigen is as yet unknown.

The V end was cut by 1 base, the J end by 0 bases, with 10 bases between. Germline V gene lookup returns CDR1 LGHNA and CDR2 YSLEER. CDR3 length: 16 residues. Study-level results: Clonal diversity was possibly underestimated, and white British individuals and females predominated among donors.

The assay was immunoSEQ multiplex PCR, and TCRdb's table has in-frame clones only and misses some. In the table there are 150,000 or so clones, 85% to 95% of which are singletons. This sequence joins TRBV4-3 and TRBJ1-3; the D gene is possibly TRBD1 (6 bases). The TCR comes from an adult in good health. Sequenced here: peripheral blood, sampled on day 0 of AZD1222 vaccination. CDR3 in DNA: TGCGCCAGCAGCCAAGGCCAGGGGAGCTCTGGAAACACCATATATTTT. Protein product: CASSQGQGSSGNTIYF.